This TCR beta chain was observed in a study of T cell changes during pregnancy in multiple sclerosis. Measured with immunoSEQ multiplex PCR; TCRdb has only the in-frame clones, and not every one. This sample has approximately 70,000 clones, with roughly nine tenths found just once. This sample comprised peripheral blood, obtained in the third trimester of pregnancy. This clonotype originated in a female donor in good health, enrolled as a control in a pregnancy study.

The CDR3 loop is CASSPFRQDYGYTF. CDR3 nucleotides: TGTGCCAGCAGCCCATTTAGACAAGACTATGGCTACACCTTC. The J gene is TRBJ1-2, the V gene TRBV7-2; D gene unclear. This CDR3 is 14 amino acids long. Deletions cut 5 bases from V and 3 bases from J, with 13 bases between. CDR1 SGHTA and CDR2 FQGNSA come from the germline V gene.